This T cell receptor (beta chain) originates from a study of shared clonotypes between healthy human individuals. Study-wide background: Donors had three CD4 naive, three CD4 memory, two CD8 naive and one CD8 memory plate apiece.

Donors were healthy HIV-negative adults without recent acute infections or vaccinations. CDR1 and CDR2 from the germline V gene are MNHEY and SVGAGI. This CDR3 contains 15 residues. V lost 5 bases, J lost 3 bases, and 5 bases stayed unmatched. Sequencing used immunoSEQ multiplex PCR; TCRdb keeps in-frame clones, though not all of them. The sample yields roughly 2.6 million clones, approximately 92% seen once. Concerning this clone itself: Different DNA sequences within this sample yield the same CDR3.

The chain joins TRBV6-5 to TRBJ2-3; 10 bases are shared with TRBD1. The receptor was derived from a man aged 18 to 35 in good health. The sample comprised naive CD4+ T cells sorted from blood. Subset defined: CD45RA+ positively selected. The CDR3 nucleotides read TGTGCCAGCAGTCGACAGGGGGCCCGGACAGATACGCAGTATTTT. The encoded protein is CASSRQGARTDTQYF.